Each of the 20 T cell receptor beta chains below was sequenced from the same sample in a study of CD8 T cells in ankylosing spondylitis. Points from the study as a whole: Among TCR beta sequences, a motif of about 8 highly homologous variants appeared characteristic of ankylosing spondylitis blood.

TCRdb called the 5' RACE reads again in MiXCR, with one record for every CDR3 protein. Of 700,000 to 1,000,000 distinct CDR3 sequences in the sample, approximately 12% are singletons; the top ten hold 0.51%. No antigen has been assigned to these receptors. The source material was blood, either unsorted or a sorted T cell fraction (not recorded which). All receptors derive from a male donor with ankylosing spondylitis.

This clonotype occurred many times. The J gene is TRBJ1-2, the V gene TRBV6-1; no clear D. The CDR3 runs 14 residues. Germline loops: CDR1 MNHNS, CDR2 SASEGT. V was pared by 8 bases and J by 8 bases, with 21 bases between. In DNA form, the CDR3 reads TGTGCCAGCCTTGATTCAACCCGGGAAAACGGCTACACCTTC. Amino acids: CASLDSTRENGYTF.

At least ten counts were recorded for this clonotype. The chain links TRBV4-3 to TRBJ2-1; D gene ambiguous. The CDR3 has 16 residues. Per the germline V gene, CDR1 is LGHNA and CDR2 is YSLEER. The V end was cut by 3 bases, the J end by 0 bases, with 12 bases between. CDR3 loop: CASSHLTMSSYNEQFF. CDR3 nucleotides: TGCGCCAGCAGCCACCTGACGATGAGCTCCTACAATGAGCAGTTCTTC.

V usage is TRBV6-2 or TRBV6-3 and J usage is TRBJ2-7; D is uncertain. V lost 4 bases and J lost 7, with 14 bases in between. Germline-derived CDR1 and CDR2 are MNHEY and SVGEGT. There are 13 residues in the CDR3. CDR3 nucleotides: TGTGCCAGCAGTTTCTCCCCCCGAAGGGAGCAGTACTTC. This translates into CASSFSPRREQYF.

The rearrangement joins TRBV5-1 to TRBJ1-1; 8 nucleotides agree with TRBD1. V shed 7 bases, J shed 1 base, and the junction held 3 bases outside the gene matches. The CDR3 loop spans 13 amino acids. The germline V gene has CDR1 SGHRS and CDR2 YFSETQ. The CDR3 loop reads CASLGQENTEAFF. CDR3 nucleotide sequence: TGCGCCAGCTTGGGACAGGAGAACACTGAAGCTTTCTTT.

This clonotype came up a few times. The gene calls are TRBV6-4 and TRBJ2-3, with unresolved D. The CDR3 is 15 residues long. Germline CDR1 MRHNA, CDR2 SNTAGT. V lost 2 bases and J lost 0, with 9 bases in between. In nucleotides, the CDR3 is TGTGCCAGCAGTGACATGGGGTTAAGCACAGATACGCAGTATTTT. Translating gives CASSDMGLSTDTQYF.

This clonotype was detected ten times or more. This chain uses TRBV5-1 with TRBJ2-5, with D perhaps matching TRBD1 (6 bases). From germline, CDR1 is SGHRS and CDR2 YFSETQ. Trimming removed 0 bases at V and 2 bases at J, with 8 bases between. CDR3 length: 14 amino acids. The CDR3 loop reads CASSLGGQQETQYF. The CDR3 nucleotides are TGCGCCAGCAGCTTGGGTGGACAGCAAGAGACCCAGTACTTC.

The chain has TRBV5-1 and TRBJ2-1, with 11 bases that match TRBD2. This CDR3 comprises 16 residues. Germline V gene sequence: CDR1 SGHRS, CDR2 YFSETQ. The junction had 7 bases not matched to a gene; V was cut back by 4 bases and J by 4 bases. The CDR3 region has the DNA TGCGCCAGCAGCCGGGGACTAGCGGCCGTTTACAATGAGCAGTTCTTC. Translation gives CASSRGLAAVYNEQFF.

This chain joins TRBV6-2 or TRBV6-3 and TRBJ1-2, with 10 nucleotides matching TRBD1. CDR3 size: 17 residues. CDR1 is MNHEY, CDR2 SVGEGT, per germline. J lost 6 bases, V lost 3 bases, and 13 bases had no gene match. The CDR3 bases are TGTGCCAGCAGTTATCGACGACCGGGACAGGGGCGGCATGGCTACACCTTC. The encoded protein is CASSYRRPGQGRHGYTF.

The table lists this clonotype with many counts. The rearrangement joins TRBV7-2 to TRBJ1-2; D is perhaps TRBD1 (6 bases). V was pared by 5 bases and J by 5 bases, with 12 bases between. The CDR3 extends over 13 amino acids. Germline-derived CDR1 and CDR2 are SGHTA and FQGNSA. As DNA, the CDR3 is TGTGCCAGCAGCGTCGACAGGCCATATGGCTACACCTTC. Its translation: CASSVDRPYGYTF.

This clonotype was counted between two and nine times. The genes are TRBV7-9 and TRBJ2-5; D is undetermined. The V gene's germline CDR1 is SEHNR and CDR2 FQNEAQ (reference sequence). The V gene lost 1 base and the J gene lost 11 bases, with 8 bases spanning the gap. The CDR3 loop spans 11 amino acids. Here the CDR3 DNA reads TGTGCCAGCAGCTTAGAAGGACGTCAGTACTTC. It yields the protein CASSLEGRQYF.

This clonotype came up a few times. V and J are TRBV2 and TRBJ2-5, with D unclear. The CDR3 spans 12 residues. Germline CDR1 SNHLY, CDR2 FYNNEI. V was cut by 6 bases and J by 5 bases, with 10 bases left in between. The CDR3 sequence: CASRTDSETQYF. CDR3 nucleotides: TGTGCCAGCAGGACCGATTCTGAGACCCAGTACTTC.

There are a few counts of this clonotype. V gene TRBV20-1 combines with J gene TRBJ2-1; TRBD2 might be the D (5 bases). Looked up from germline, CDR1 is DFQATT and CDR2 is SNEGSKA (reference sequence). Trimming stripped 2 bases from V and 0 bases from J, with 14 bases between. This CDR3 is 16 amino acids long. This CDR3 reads CSARSERGSSYNEQFF. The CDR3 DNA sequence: TGCAGTGCTAGATCCGAACGTGGGAGCTCCTACAATGAGCAGTTCTTC.

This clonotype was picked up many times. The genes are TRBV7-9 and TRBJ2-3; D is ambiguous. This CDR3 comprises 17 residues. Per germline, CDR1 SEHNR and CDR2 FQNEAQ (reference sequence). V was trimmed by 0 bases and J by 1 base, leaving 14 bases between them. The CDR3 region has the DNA TGTGCCAGCAGCTTAGCTCTCGGCTCATCCGGCACAGATACGCAGTATTTT. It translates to CASSLALGSSGTDTQYF.

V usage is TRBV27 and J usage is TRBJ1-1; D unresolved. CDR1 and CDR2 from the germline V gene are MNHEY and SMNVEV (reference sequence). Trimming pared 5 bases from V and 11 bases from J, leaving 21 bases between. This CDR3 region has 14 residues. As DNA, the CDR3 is TGTGCCAGCAGTGGTCTCCGGAGTATGGGTGGGGCTTTCTTT. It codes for CASSGLRSMGGAFF.

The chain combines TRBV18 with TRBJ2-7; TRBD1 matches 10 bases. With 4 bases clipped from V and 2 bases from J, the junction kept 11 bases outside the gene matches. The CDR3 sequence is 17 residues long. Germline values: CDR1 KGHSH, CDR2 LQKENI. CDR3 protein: CASSLRPGQGPTYEQYF. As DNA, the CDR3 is TGTGCCAGCTCACTAAGACCGGGACAGGGGCCCACCTACGAGCAGTACTTC. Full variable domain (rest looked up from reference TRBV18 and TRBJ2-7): NAGVMQNPRHLVRRRGQEARLRCSPMKGHSHVYWYRQLPEEGLKFMVYLQKENIIDESGMPKERFSAEFPKEGPSILRIQQVVRGDSAAYFCASSLRPGQGPTYEQYFGPGTRLTVT.

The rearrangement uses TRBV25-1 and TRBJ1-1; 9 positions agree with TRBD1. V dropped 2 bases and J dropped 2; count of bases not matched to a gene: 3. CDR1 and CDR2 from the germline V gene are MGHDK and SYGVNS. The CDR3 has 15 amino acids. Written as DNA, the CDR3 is TGTGCCAGCAGTGAACCACAGGGGGCCAACACTGAAGCTTTCTTT. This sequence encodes CASSEPQGANTEAFF.

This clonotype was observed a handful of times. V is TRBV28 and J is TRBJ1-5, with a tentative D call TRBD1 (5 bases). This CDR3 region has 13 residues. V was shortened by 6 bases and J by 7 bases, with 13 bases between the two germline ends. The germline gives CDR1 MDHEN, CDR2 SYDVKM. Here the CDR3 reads CASSGTRGQPQHF. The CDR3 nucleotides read TGTGCCAGCAGCGGTACGCGGGGGCAGCCCCAGCATTTT.

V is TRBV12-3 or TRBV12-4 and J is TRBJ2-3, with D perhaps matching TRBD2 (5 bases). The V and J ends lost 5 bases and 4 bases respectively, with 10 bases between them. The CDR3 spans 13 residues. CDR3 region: CASSPDWADTQYF. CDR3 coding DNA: TGTGCCAGCAGTCCGGACTGGGCAGATACGCAGTATTTT.

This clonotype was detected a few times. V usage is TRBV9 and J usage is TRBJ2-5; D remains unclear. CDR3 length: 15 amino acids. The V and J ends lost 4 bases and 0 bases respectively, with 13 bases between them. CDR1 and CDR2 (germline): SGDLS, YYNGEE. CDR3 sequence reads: CASSPDSGYQETQYF. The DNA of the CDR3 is TGTGCCAGCAGCCCAGATAGTGGGTACCAAGAGACCCAGTACTTC.

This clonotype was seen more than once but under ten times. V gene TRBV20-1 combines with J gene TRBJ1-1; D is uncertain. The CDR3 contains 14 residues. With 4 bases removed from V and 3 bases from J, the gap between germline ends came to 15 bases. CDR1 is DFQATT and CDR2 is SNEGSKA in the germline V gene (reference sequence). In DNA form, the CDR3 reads TGCAGTGCTACAACCACAAGGGTGGACACTGAAGCTTTCTTT. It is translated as CSATTTRVDTEAFF.